This record concerns one T cell receptor (beta chain) sequence. Profiling relied on immunoSEQ multiplex PCR, and the TCRdb table lists in-frame clones only, not all of them. The table shows 30,000 to 35,000 clones, with about four fifths occurring only once. Relapses following autologous stem cell transplantation were seen in all patients, with brentuximab vedotin exposure varying. Complete response, partial response or progressive disease constituted the best response categories observed. The entry originates in a study of PD-1 blockade in classical Hodgkin lymphoma. The CDR3 sequence is 12 residues long. The germline gives CDR1 SGHRS, CDR2 YFSETQ. Trimming left V 10 bases short and J 6 bases short, with 16 bases between.

This chain uses TRBV5-1 with TRBJ1-2; TRBD1 is a possible D gene (5 bases). The sequenced sample was peripheral blood mononuclear cells (PBMCs), obtained at baseline. This sequence was found in a human donor with classical Hodgkin lymphoma. CDR3 nucleotides: TGCGCCTTCCCTCCGGGGCATGATGGCTACACCTTC. Translated, it gives CAFPPGHDGYTF. The whole variable domain, filled in from reference TRBV5-1 and TRBJ1-2, reads KAGVTQTPRYLIKTRGQQVTLSCSPISGHRSVSWYQQTPGQGLQFLFEYFSETQRNKGNFPGRFSGRQFSNSRSEMNVSTLELGDSALYLCAFPPGHDGYTFGSGTRLTVV.